This T cell receptor (beta chain) derives from a study of CD4 T cells in relation to SARS-CoV-2 and coronaviruses. Study summary: Crossreactive spike epitopes shared across donors were mapped to their HLA restriction.

Unexposed donor CD4+ T cells date from 2011-2018, before the COVID-19 pandemic. This CDR3 contains 15 residues. V shed 3 bases, J shed 4 bases, and the junction held 2 bases outside the gene matches. Germline CDR1 and CDR2: SGHRS and YFSETQ. About this clone itself: Its antigen is still unknown.

Uncultured naive and memory CD4+ T cells supplied DNA for deep TCR-beta sequencing. Sequencing used immunoSEQ multiplex PCR; TCRdb keeps in-frame clones, though not all of them. This table has approximately 70,000 clones, more than 85% appearing once. Study outcomes and limitations: No donor gave both pre-pandemic and post-infection samples. Crossreactivity was assessed only for spike protein, not other viral proteins.

The V and J genes are TRBV5-1 and TRBJ2-3; 13 nucleotides align to TRBD2. What was sequenced was naive CD4+ T cells from PBMCs. As to subset: naive CD4+ T cells isolated by negative enrichment. The source of this sequence is a human donor in good health. The CDR3 DNA is TGCGCCAGCAGCTGGACTAGCGGGGGACCAGATACGCAGTATTTT. Amino acid sequence: CASSWTSGGPDTQYF.